These 29 T cell receptor beta chains share one sample of origin, sequenced in a study of graft-versus-host responses after intestinal transplantation (dated by TCRdb to about 2021). Library construction relied on the immunoSEQ multiplex PCR assay. The table was pulled from immuneACCESS by TCRdb, which kept in-frame rearrangements only. Such tables lose some clones; where checked, under half of the loss comes from unresolved V genes, and the rest has no known cause. The sample has some 8,700 clones on record, over 85% of them singletons. The ten most abundant clones make up roughly 2.2% of the sample. This specimen consisted of PBMCs, obtained 11 days after intestinal transplantation. These TCRs come from a human patient who received an intestinal transplant, so some T cells may come from the graft donor.

This chain uses TRBV5-1 with TRBJ2-5; 15 nucleotides align to TRBD2. From germline, CDR1 is SGHRS and CDR2 YFSETQ. The CDR3 loop spans 19 amino acids. Unmatched junction bases numbered 7, after V lost 0 bases and J lost 1 base. This chain's CDR3 is CASSLAPGLAGGPQETQYF. The CDR3 DNA reads TGCGCCAGCAGCTTGGCACCCGGACTAGCGGGGGGGCCCCAAGAGACCCAGTACTTC.

This chain uses TRBV5-6 with TRBJ2-6; D call uncertain. The CDR3 totals 19 residues. CDR1 is SGHDT, CDR2 YYEEEE, per germline. With 0 bases removed from V and 0 bases from J, the gap between germline ends came to 16 bases. The CDR3 bases are TGTGCCAGCAGCTTGGTGTGGGCAGGTGATAGCTCTGGGGCCAACGTCCTGACTTTC. Its translation is CASSLVWAGDSSGANVLTF.

V gene TRBV5-4 combines with J gene TRBJ2-7, with 7 bases matching TRBD1. The CDR3 length is 13 residues. Trimming cost V 4 bases and J 2 bases; bases outside gene matches: 3. Germline CDR1 is SGHNT and CDR2 is YYREEE (reference sequence). The CDR3 here is CASSPGTAYEQYF. CDR3 DNA sequence: TGTGCCAGCAGCCCCGGGACAGCCTACGAGCAGTACTTC.

The chain links TRBV28 to TRBJ2-1, with D uncertain. From germline, CDR1 is MDHEN and CDR2 SYDVKM. This CDR3 is built from 12 residues. With 3 bases removed from V and 4 bases from J, the gap between germline ends came to 4 bases. As DNA, the CDR3 is TGTGCCAGCAGTTTCCTGTACAATGAGCAGTTCTTC. This gives the protein CASSFLYNEQFF.

This rearrangement joins TRBV5-4 to TRBJ2-1, with D perhaps matching TRBD1 (6 bases). CDR1 is SGHNT and CDR2 is YYREEE in the germline V gene (reference sequence). CDR3 length equals 15 residues. V was cut by 2 bases and J by 8 bases, with 17 bases left in between. CDR3 sequence reads: CASSLGRGELDEQFF. The CDR3 region has the DNA TGTGCCAGCAGCTTAGGCAGGGGTGAATTAGATGAGCAGTTCTTC.

The chain joins TRBV6-6 to TRBJ2-7, with 12 bases matching TRBD2. Germline lookup yields CDR1 MNHNY and CDR2 SVGAGI (reference sequence). With 5 bases clipped from V and 5 bases from J, the junction kept 1 base outside the gene matches. This CDR3 region has 13 residues. The CDR3 sequence is CASSGLAGNEQYV. The CDR3, as DNA: TGTGCCAGCAGTGGACTAGCGGGGAACGAGCAGTACGTC.

This clone appeared once. V gene TRBV9 combines with J gene TRBJ2-1, with D perhaps matching TRBD1 (6 bases). V lost 2 bases to trimming and J lost 2 bases, with 11 bases between them. The CDR3 runs 15 residues. The V gene's germline CDR1 is SGDLS and CDR2 YYNGEE. Here the CDR3 reads CASSVSTGPYNEQFF. The CDR3 nucleotides are TGTGCCAGCAGCGTCTCGACAGGTCCCTACAATGAGCAGTTCTTC.

This chain uses TRBV7-8 with TRBJ1-2; 9 bases agree with TRBD1. V lost 2 bases, J lost 4 bases, and 5 bases stayed unmatched. From germline, CDR1 is SGHVS and CDR2 FQNEAQ. The CDR3 runs 15 residues. This chain's CDR3 is CASSLFRDRAYGYTF. CDR3 nucleotide sequence: TGTGCCAGCAGCTTATTTCGGGACAGGGCCTATGGCTACACCTTC. The variable domain in full, with the rest retrieved from reference TRBV7-8 and TRBJ1-2, is GAGVSQSPRYKVAKRGQDVALRCDPISGHVSLFWYQQALGQGPEFLTYFQNEAQLDKSGLPSDRFFAERPEGSVSTLKIQRTQQEDSAVYLCASSLFRDRAYGYTFGSGTRLTVV.

J is TRBJ1-1 and V is TRBV6-1; D possibly corresponds to TRBD1 (6 bases). CDR1 and CDR2 from the germline V gene are MNHNS and SASEGT. Trimming took off 3 bases at V and 8 bases at J, with 19 bases between the two ends. This CDR3 comprises 15 residues. The CDR3 DNA follows: TGTGCCAGCAGTGAGCCCCTCGGACAGAAAACAGAAGCTTTCTTT. Translated, it gives CASSEPLGQKTEAFF.

V gene TRBV10-2 combines with J gene TRBJ2-2, with TRBD2 as a possible D gene (6 bases). V was pared by 3 bases and J by 5 bases, with 13 bases between. Germline-derived CDR1 and CDR2 are WSHSY and SAAADI. The CDR3 loop spans 15 amino acids. The CDR3 protein is CASSDASDITGELFF. CDR3 DNA: TGCGCCAGCAGTGACGCTAGCGATATTACCGGGGAGCTGTTTTTT.

V is TRBV28 and J is TRBJ2-7; tentatively, D is TRBD2 (5 bases). Between the trimmed V and J ends, which lost 6 bases and 2 bases, there was a span of 20 bases. Germline values: CDR1 MDHEN, CDR2 SYDVKM. The CDR3 is 16 residues long. As DNA, the CDR3 is TGTGCCAGCAGCCACCTGCTGTCGGGGATTACCTACGAGCAGTACTTC. Residues: CASSHLLSGITYEQYF. Supplemented by reference TRBV28 and TRBJ2-7, the full variable domain reads DVKVTQSSRYLVKRTGEKVFLECVQDMDHENMFWYRQDPGLGLRLIYFSYDVKMKEKGDIPEGYSVSREKKERFSLILESASTNQTSMYLCASSHLLSGITYEQYFGPGTRLTVT.

V gene TRBV28 combines with J gene TRBJ1-2, with TRBD1 matching over 7 bases. After removal of 5 bases from V and 0 bases from J, the junction contained 3 bases not matched to a gene. The CDR3 loop spans 14 amino acids. In germline, CDR1 is MDHEN, CDR2 SYDVKM. CDR3 residues: CASSPTGTNYGYTF. For the CDR3, the DNA is TGTGCCAGCAGTCCGACAGGGACTAACTATGGCTACACCTTC.

The count of this clone is one. The V and J genes are TRBV7-8 and TRBJ2-3; tentatively, D is TRBD2 (5 bases). Trimming shortened V by 5 bases and J by 6 bases, and 12 bases separated the two germline ends. The CDR3 covers 13 residues. Germline-derived CDR1 and CDR2 are SGHVS and FQNEAQ. CDR3 DNA sequence: TGTGCCAGCAGCGTGGAGGCCCGGGATACGCAGTATTTT. Translation gives CASSVEARDTQYF.

V and J are TRBV7-8 and TRBJ2-2; D is unresolved. The V gene's germline CDR1 is SGHVS and CDR2 FQNEAQ. The CDR3 length is 14 residues. Trimming stripped 3 bases from V and 3 bases from J, with 8 bases between. DNA of the CDR3: TGTGCCAGCAGCTTTCTTTTTTACACCGGGGAGCTGTTTTTT. Translation gives CASSFLFYTGELFF.

This clone was counted once. V is TRBV7-8 and J is TRBJ1-5, with D possibly TRBD1 on 5 matching bases. V lost 1 base and J 7 bases, leaving 8 bases between the germline ends. In germline, CDR1 is SGHVS, CDR2 FQNEAQ. The CDR3 has 13 amino acids. The CDR3, as DNA: TGTGCCAGCAGCTTAGAAAGGGGCCAGCCCCAGCATTTT. Amino acid sequence: CASSLERGQPQHF.

The chain joins TRBV30 to TRBJ2-7; a possible D gene is TRBD1 (6 bases). Germline V gives CDR1 GTSNPN, CDR2 SVGIG (reference sequence). The CDR3 has 14 amino acids. V shed 4 bases and J shed 3 bases, with 16 bases lying between them. CDR3 in amino acids: CAWNRQVKGYEQYF. In DNA form, the CDR3 reads TGTGCCTGGAACCGACAGGTTAAGGGCTACGAGCAGTACTTC.

The gene calls are TRBV6-1 and TRBJ2-3, with 10 nucleotides matching TRBD1. The length of the CDR3 is 17 residues. V trimming: 4 bases; J trimming: 2 bases; junction bases outside the gene matches: 9. Germline lookup yields CDR1 MNHNS and CDR2 SASEGT. CDR3 coding DNA: TGTGCCAGCAGTGCCTTGACAGGGGGCGTTTCCACAGATACGCAGTATTTT. This gives the protein CASSALTGGVSTDTQYF.

V gene TRBV2 combines with J gene TRBJ2-7; 9 nucleotides align to TRBD2. The CDR3 is made up of 13 amino acids. Germline V gene sequence: CDR1 SNHLY, CDR2 FYNNEI. Unmatched junction bases numbered 0, after V lost 2 bases and J lost 4 bases. The CDR3 DNA reads as TGTGCCAGCAGTGAACTAGCGGGATACGAGCAGTACTTC. Translation: CASSELAGYEQYF.

V is TRBV5-1 and J is TRBJ1-1; tentatively, D is TRBD1 (6 bases). CDR3 length equals 15 residues. Germline lookup yields CDR1 SGHRS and CDR2 YFSETQ. V lost 0 bases, J lost 0 bases, and 9 bases lay in between. The CDR3 reads CASSLAGGMNTEAFF. In DNA form, the CDR3 reads TGCGCCAGCAGCTTGGCGGGGGGCATGAACACTGAAGCTTTCTTT. The variable domain in full, completed from reference TRBV5-1 and TRBJ1-1, reads KAGVTQTPRYLIKTRGQQVTLSCSPISGHRSVSWYQQTPGQGLQFLFEYFSETQRNKGNFPGRFSGRQFSNSRSEMNVSTLELGDSALYLCASSLAGGMNTEAFFGQGTRLTVV.

The chain links TRBV6-1 to TRBJ2-7; a weak D match, TRBD2 (6 bases). The CDR3 is 20 residues long. Looked up from germline, CDR1 is MNHNS and CDR2 is SASEGT. Trimming left V 1 base short and J 2 bases short, with 27 bases between. This CDR3 is CASSEGGGVIPSLTPYEQYV. The CDR3 DNA reads TGTGCCAGCAGTGAAGGTGGAGGGGTGATTCCTAGTCTCACGCCCTACGAGCAGTACGTC.

The chain uses TRBV27 and TRBJ2-3, with 9 bases that match TRBD2. There are 18 residues in the CDR3. CDR1 is MNHEY, CDR2 SMNVEV, per germline (reference sequence). V shed 5 bases, J shed 2 bases, and the junction held 14 bases outside the gene matches. The chain's CDR3 is CASSALDGRGGPTDTQYF. DNA for the CDR3: TGTGCCAGCAGTGCCCTCGATGGGCGGGGGGGCCCCACAGATACGCAGTATTTT.

The chain employs TRBV5-1 and TRBJ1-2; 10 bases align to TRBD1. J was trimmed by 8 bases and V by 4 bases; bases with no gene match: 11. CDR1 is SGHRS, CDR2 YFSETQ, per germline. This CDR3 region has 15 residues. Here the CDR3 DNA reads TGCGCCAGCAGCACAGGCTTGGACAGGGGGGAAGGCTACACCTTC. Protein: CASSTGLDRGEGYTF. Combining the CDR3 with reference TRBV5-1 and TRBJ1-2 gives the whole variable domain KAGVTQTPRYLIKTRGQQVTLSCSPISGHRSVSWYQQTPGQGLQFLFEYFSETQRNKGNFPGRFSGRQFSNSRSEMNVSTLELGDSALYLCASSTGLDRGEGYTFGSGTRLTVV.

This clone was seen a handful of times. The V and J genes are TRBV9 and TRBJ1-4; D is unclear. The CDR3 spans 15 residues. The V end was cut by 2 bases, the J end by 0 bases, with 8 bases between. Germline CDR1 is SGDLS and CDR2 is YYNGEE. The CDR3 sequence is CASSVSGATNEKLFF. CDR3 DNA sequence: TGTGCCAGCAGCGTGTCCGGAGCAACTAATGAAAAACTGTTTTTT.

The chain recombines TRBV6-5 with TRBJ2-7; 8 bases align to TRBD2. The CDR3 extends over 14 amino acids. V lost 0 bases, J lost 4 bases, and 2 bases stayed unmatched. Germline V gene sequence: CDR1 MNHEY, CDR2 SVGAGI. CDR3: CASSYSSGSYEQYF. The CDR3 DNA sequence: TGTGCCAGCAGTTACTCCAGCGGGAGTTACGAGCAGTACTTC.

J is TRBJ2-1 and V is TRBV4-1, with 10 bases fitting TRBD1. From germline, CDR1 is MGHRA and CDR2 YSYEKL. CDR3 length: 17 amino acids. Trimming removed 1 base from V and 6 bases from J; junction bases left unmatched: 9. The CDR3: CASSQAGLRTGGNEQFF. The CDR3 DNA follows: TGCGCCAGCAGCCAAGCGGGTTTGAGGACAGGGGGCAATGAGCAGTTCTTC.

The V gene is TRBV7-2, the J gene TRBJ2-3, with D hard to call. The V and J ends lost 3 bases and 5 bases respectively, with 18 bases between them. This CDR3 is 16 amino acids long. Germline lookup yields CDR1 SGHTA and CDR2 FQGNSA. The CDR3 reads CASSFLSARVRDTQYF. Here the CDR3 DNA reads TGTGCCAGCAGCTTTTTATCGGCACGGGTGAGAGATACGCAGTATTTT.

The V call is TRBV6-4, the J call TRBJ2-1; TRBD2 matches at 9 bases. Germline CDR1 is MRHNA and CDR2 is SNTAGT. V lost 0 bases to trimming and J lost 7 bases; unmatched junction nucleotides: 4. This CDR3 comprises 15 residues. Here the CDR3 DNA reads TGTGCCAGCAGTGACTCCGCGGGAGGGCCGAATGAGCAGTTCTTC. Translating it yields CASSDSAGGPNEQFF.

J is TRBJ2-7 and V is TRBV19; 8 bases are a match to TRBD1. Trimming cost V 5 bases and J 5 bases; bases outside gene matches: 17. Looked up from germline, CDR1 is LNHDA and CDR2 is SQIVND (reference sequence). This CDR3 has 17 residues. As DNA, the CDR3 is TGTGCCAGTAGTCCCGGCCCCGGACAGGGACGGCGCCACGAGCAGTACTTC. The encoded protein is CASSPGPGQGRRHEQYF. Full variable domain (remainder filled in from reference TRBV19 and TRBJ2-7): DGGITQSPKYLFRKEGQNVTLSCEQNLNHDAMYWYRQDPGQGLRLIYYSQIVNDFQKGDIAEGYSVSREKKESFPLTVTSAQKNPTAFYLCASSPGPGQGRRHEQYFGPGTRLTVT.

The chain is built from TRBV6-4 and TRBJ2-3; 11 bases line up with TRBD2. V dropped 2 bases and J dropped 5; count of bases not matched to a gene: 0. This CDR3 spans 14 amino acids. Germline values: CDR1 MRHNA, CDR2 SNTAGT. The CDR3 DNA reads TGTGCCAGCAGTGACACTAGCGGGGGAGATACGCAGTATTTT. The encoded protein is CASSDTSGGDTQYF.